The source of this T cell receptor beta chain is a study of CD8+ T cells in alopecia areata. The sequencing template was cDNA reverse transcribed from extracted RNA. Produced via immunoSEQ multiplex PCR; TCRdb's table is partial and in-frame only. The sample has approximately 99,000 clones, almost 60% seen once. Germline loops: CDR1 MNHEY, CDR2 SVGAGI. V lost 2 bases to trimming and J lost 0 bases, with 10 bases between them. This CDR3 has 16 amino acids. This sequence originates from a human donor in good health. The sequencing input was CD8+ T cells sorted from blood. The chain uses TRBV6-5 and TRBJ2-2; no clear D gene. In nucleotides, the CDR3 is TGTGCCAGCAGTTACGCCAGAGACGCGAACACCGGGGAGCTGTTTTTT. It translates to CASSYARDANTGELFF.